A single sample gave rise to the 29 T cell receptor beta chains below, sequenced in a study of blood T cell repertoires in COVID-19. The assay was immunoSEQ multiplex PCR, and TCRdb's table has in-frame clones only and misses some. The table lists under 80,000 clones, around 86% of them singletons, with about 14% in the top ten. The sequenced sample consisted of peripheral blood. The receptors were sampled from a human donor in a cohort sampled during active COVID-19.

The count of this clone is one. CDR3 protein: CASNLIGGQGALGWHGYTF. CDR3 sequence (DNA): TGTGCCAGCAACCTTATAGGAGGACAGGGGGCGCTGGGTTGGCATGGCTACACCTTC. The rearrangement uses TRBV28 and TRBJ1-2; 11 bases fit TRBD1. The V gene's germline CDR1 is MDHEN and CDR2 SYDVKM. V lost 7 bases and J lost 6; bases outside the gene matches: 22. The CDR3 sequence is 19 residues long.

The chain links TRBV5-1 to TRBJ2-7, with TRBD2 as a possible D gene (6 bases). V was cut by 2 bases and J by 6 bases, with 12 bases left in between. The CDR3 covers 13 residues. CDR1 and CDR2 from the germline V gene are SGHRS and YFSETQ. CDR3 DNA: TGCGCCAGCAGCTTCTGGGGGGTCTCCGAGCAGTACTTC. Translation: CASSFWGVSEQYF.

The CDR3 spells CASSQGGLAGGRANEQFF. The CDR3 DNA follows: TGCGCCAGCAGCCAAGGCGGACTAGCGGGAGGTAGGGCAAATGAGCAGTTCTTC. This chain links TRBV4-1 with TRBJ2-1; 14 bases are shared with TRBD2. Germline assignment: CDR1 MGHRA and CDR2 YSYEKL. The J segment lost 7 bases and the V segment lost 1 base, leaving 9 bases of the junction unmatched. This CDR3 is 18 amino acids long.

A remark on this clone: An end of the junction does not agree with germline; a read error may underlie this. V gene TRBV24-1 combines with J gene TRBJ2-3, with D tentatively TRBD1 (5 bases). The CDR3 extends over 13 amino acids. CDR1 is KGHDR, CDR2 SFDVKD, per germline. The DNA of the CDR3 is TGTGCCACCTCCTTTGGGGCTGCTTCTGGTACGCATTTT. Amino acid sequence: CATSFGAASGTHF.

The chain employs TRBV28 and TRBJ2-7; 7 nucleotides agree with TRBD2. With V trimmed by 3 bases and J by 6 bases, 5 bases remained unmatched. The CDR3 contains 13 residues. Per germline, CDR1 MDHEN and CDR2 SYDVKM. CDR3 coding DNA: TGTGCCAGCAGTTTCGGCGGGAGAGGCGAGCAGTACTTC. It encodes CASSFGGRGEQYF.

This chain uses TRBV7-8 with TRBJ2-1, with TRBD1 matching over 11 bases. Germline V gives CDR1 SGHVS, CDR2 FQNEAQ. The CDR3 contains 17 residues. V lost 0 bases and J lost 4; bases outside the gene matches: 5. The CDR3 DNA is TGTGCCAGCAGCTTAGCGCTCGGACAGGGGGCATACAATGAGCAGTTCTTC. This gives the protein CASSLALGQGAYNEQFF.

J is TRBJ1-1 and V is TRBV2; D is uncertain. The CDR3 contains 13 residues. Germline loops: CDR1 SNHLY, CDR2 FYNNEI. Trimming removed 6 bases from V and 9 bases from J, with 17 bases in between. CDR3 in amino acids: CASSTGGSGKAFF. CDR3 bases: TGTGCCAGCAGCACCGGAGGGAGCGGAAAAGCTTTCTTT.

The rearrangement joins TRBV4-3 to TRBJ2-3; TRBD1 aligns across 10 bases. Trimming removed 3 bases from V and 1 base from J; junction bases left unmatched: 7. The CDR3 spans 17 residues. Per germline, CDR1 LGHNA and CDR2 YSLEER. The CDR3 reads CASSHGTGVRGTDTQYF. The CDR3 bases are TGCGCCAGCAGCCACGGGACAGGGGTTCGCGGCACAGATACGCAGTATTTT.

This clone was seen a handful of times. The gene calls are TRBV2 and TRBJ1-6, with 7 nucleotides matching TRBD1. CDR1 SNHLY and CDR2 FYNNEI come from the germline V gene. J gave up 2 bases and V 6 bases, and 7 bases lay outside the gene matches. This CDR3 spans 16 amino acids. Here the CDR3 DNA reads TGTGCCAGCAGGACAGGGCGCCAGACCTATAATTCACCCCTCCACTTT. Its translation is CASRTGRQTYNSPLHF.

The chain recombines TRBV11-2 with TRBJ2-1; D remains unclear. CDR1 is SGHAT and CDR2 is FQNNGV in the germline V gene. The V gene lost 3 bases and the J gene lost 7 bases, with 22 bases spanning the gap. This CDR3 is built from 17 residues. The DNA of the CDR3 is TGTGCCAGCAGCTTGCTACCGAGGAGCCAAGATGCTAATGAGCAGTTCTTC. It is translated as CASSLLPRSQDANEQFF.

The chain couples TRBV5-5 to TRBJ1-1, with D uncertain. The CDR3 is made up of 13 amino acids. The germline V and J ends were trimmed by 1 base and 4 bases, with 8 bases remaining between them. The germline V gene encodes CDR1 SGHKS and CDR2 YYEKEE (reference sequence). CDR3 loop: CASSLFLSTEAFF. The CDR3 nucleotides read TGTGCCAGCAGCTTGTTCTTGAGCACTGAAGCTTTCTTT.

This chain joins TRBV6-6 and TRBJ2-3, with TRBD2 identical over 8 bases. The CDR3 extends over 18 amino acids. With V trimmed by 5 bases and J by 0 bases, 13 bases remained unmatched. Germline V gene data show CDR1 as MNHNY and CDR2 as SVGAGI (reference sequence). In nucleotides, the CDR3 is TGTGCCAGCAGTCGCTCGGCGTTTGGCGGGAGGAGCACAGATACGCAGTATTTT. This encodes CASSRSAFGGRSTDTQYF.

V and J are TRBV7-8 and TRBJ1-6, with D possibly TRBD1 on 5 matching bases. The CDR3 extends over 17 amino acids. The V gene lost 5 bases and the J gene lost 2 bases, with 16 bases spanning the gap. Germline-derived CDR1 and CDR2 are SGHVS and FQNEAQ. CDR3 sequence reads: CASSPRTGGAYNSPLHF. CDR3 in DNA: TGTGCCAGCAGCCCCCGGACGGGAGGGGCCTATAATTCACCCCTCCACTTT.

The rearrangement uses TRBV18 and TRBJ2-1; D possibly corresponds to TRBD2 (6 bases). CDR3 length: 14 amino acids. CDR1 and CDR2 (germline): KGHSH, LQKENI. The ends were cut back, 2 bases at V and 1 base at J, with 6 bases in the middle. The DNA of the CDR3 is TGTGCCAGCTCACCAGGGACTTCCTACAATGAGCAGTTCTTC. Residues: CASSPGTSYNEQFF.

The V and J genes are TRBV5-1 and TRBJ2-5, with D possibly being TRBD1 (5 bases). This CDR3 has 14 amino acids. The V end lost 4 bases, the J end lost 3 bases, and 13 bases lay between the germline ends. Germline assignment: CDR1 SGHRS and CDR2 YFSETQ. The DNA for the CDR3 is TGCGCCAGCAGCCCGGGTATACAGGAAGAGACCCAGTACTTC. It translates to CASSPGIQEETQYF.

The chain joins TRBV18 to TRBJ1-1; TRBD1 might be the D (5 bases). The ends were cut back, 6 bases at V and 1 base at J, with 12 bases in the middle. This CDR3 contains 14 residues. The germline V gene encodes CDR1 KGHSH and CDR2 LQKENI. The DNA for the CDR3 is TGTGCCAGCTCGCCCAACACAGGGAACACTGAAGCTTTCTTT. This encodes CASSPNTGNTEAFF.

The chain recombines TRBV7-3 with TRBJ2-2; tentative D call: TRBD1 (5 bases). The V end was cut by 6 bases, the J end by 3 bases, with 11 bases between. Germline V gene data show CDR1 as SGHTA and CDR2 as FQGTGA. The CDR3 extends over 14 amino acids. CDR3 sequence reads: CASRDTGYTGELFF. The CDR3 nucleotides read TGTGCCAGCAGGGATACAGGTTACACCGGGGAGCTGTTTTTT. Filled out from reference TRBV7-3 and TRBJ2-2, the complete variable domain reads GAGVSQTPSNKVTEKGKYVELRCDPISGHTALYWYRQSLGQGPEFLIYFQGTGAADDSGLPNDRFFAVRPEGSVSTLKIQRTERGDSAVYLCASRDTGYTGELFFGEGSRLTVL.

This CDR3 reads CASGLLDLNTGELFF. CDR3 coding DNA: TGTGCCAGCGGGCTTTTGGACTTAAACACCGGGGAGCTGTTTTTT. The rearrangement joins TRBV5-6 to TRBJ2-2; the D gene is possibly TRBD2 (5 bases). Germline V gene sequence: CDR1 SGHDT, CDR2 YYEEEE. The CDR3 loop spans 15 amino acids. The V end lost 7 bases, the J end lost 2 bases, and 15 bases lay between the germline ends.

Worth noting for this clone: The junction departs from the called germline gene at one end, perhaps through a read error. V and J are TRBV15 and TRBJ2-7; 7 bases align to TRBD1. From germline, CDR1 is LNHNV and CDR2 YYDKDF (reference sequence). The CDR3 sequence is 14 residues long. The CDR3 nucleotides read TGTGCCACCAGCCGAGACAGGGCTCGCTACGAGCAGTACTTC. The encoded protein is CATSRDRARYEQYF.

V usage is TRBV27 and J usage is TRBJ2-2; 8 nucleotides match TRBD1. Germline CDR1 reads MNHEY; CDR2 reads SMNVEV (reference sequence). Trimming removed 8 bases from V and 8 bases from J; junction bases left unmatched: 7. This CDR3 has 13 amino acids. The CDR3 is CASAQGDVGELFF. The CDR3 coding sequence is TGTGCCAGCGCACAGGGGGATGTAGGGGAGCTGTTTTTT.

This clone showed up just a few times. J is TRBJ1-1 and V is TRBV28; 11 bases map to TRBD1. The CDR3 totals 17 residues. Germline trimming cut 6 bases from V and 1 base from J; bases unmatched to any gene: 10. Germline V gives CDR1 MDHEN, CDR2 SYDVKM. The chain's CDR3 is CASSSGTGGGKNTEAFF. CDR3 DNA: TGTGCCAGCAGCTCCGGGACAGGGGGTGGGAAGAACACTGAAGCTTTCTTT.

The rearrangement joins TRBV5-6 to TRBJ1-5, with D unclear. Trimming shortened V by 0 bases and J by 6 bases, and 7 bases separated the two germline ends. Germline assignment: CDR1 SGHDT and CDR2 YYEEEE. This CDR3 comprises 13 residues. DNA for the CDR3: TGTGCCAGCAGCTTGGGCCCGGGTCAGCCCCAGCATTTT. It is translated as CASSLGPGQPQHF.

V gene TRBV24-1 combines with J gene TRBJ2-1; TRBD1 matches 7 bases. This CDR3 has 17 amino acids. The junction had 7 bases not matched to a gene; V was cut back by 3 bases and J by 0 bases. Germline CDR1 KGHDR, CDR2 SFDVKD. CDR3 nucleotides: TGTGCCACCAGTGATCGCGGACAGGTGAGCTCCTACAATGAGCAGTTCTTC. Its translation is CATSDRGQVSSYNEQFF.

In its sample, this clone was seen once. The chain carries TRBV11-3 and TRBJ2-4; 8 nucleotides line up with TRBD2. With V trimmed by 2 bases and J by 13 bases, 7 bases remained unmatched. This CDR3 spans 13 amino acids. CDR1 and CDR2 from the germline V gene are SGHNT and YENEEA. Here the CDR3 DNA reads TGTGCCAGCAGCTTATCGGCTAGCGGGTTACAGTACTTC. Translating gives CASSLSASGLQYF.

The chain employs TRBV19 and TRBJ1-3, with a weak D call TRBD1 (5 bases). The CDR3 spans 15 residues. The V end lost 3 bases, the J end lost 3 bases, and 12 bases lay between the germline ends. Germline CDR1 is LNHDA and CDR2 is SQIVND (reference sequence). The CDR3 sequence: CASSIVGGSGNTIYF. Here the CDR3 DNA reads TGTGCCAGTAGTATCGTCGGGGGTAGTGGAAACACCATATATTTT.

The chain has TRBV5-1 and TRBJ1-5, with D perhaps matching TRBD1 (6 bases). The V gene lost 4 bases and the J gene lost 3 bases, with 14 bases spanning the gap. Germline lookup yields CDR1 SGHRS and CDR2 YFSETQ. This CDR3 contains 15 residues. CDR3 loop: CASSRGTDPNQPQHF. DNA for the CDR3: TGCGCCAGCAGCAGGGGGACGGACCCCAATCAGCCCCAGCATTTT.

Here the CDR3 DNA reads TGCGCCAGCAGCTACCCGCGGGAGGCGCGCACAGATACGCAGTATTTT. This sequence encodes CASSYPREARTDTQYF. The chain uses TRBV5-1 and TRBJ2-3; TRBD2 aligns across 8 bases. V dropped 3 bases and J dropped 1; count of bases not matched to a gene: 7. The CDR3 sequence is 16 residues long. Germline V gene sequence: CDR1 SGHRS, CDR2 YFSETQ.

The chain couples TRBV4-1 to TRBJ2-2; TRBD1 agrees at 9 bases. The CDR3 is made up of 16 amino acids. Germline assignment: CDR1 MGHRA and CDR2 YSYEKL. Trimming at V came to 3 bases and at J to 0 bases, leaving 2 bases not matched to a gene. CDR3 bases: TGCGCCAGCAGCCAGAGACAGGGGGCGAACACCGGGGAGCTGTTTTTT. It codes for CASSQRQGANTGELFF.

V is TRBV4-1 and J is TRBJ1-6; no reliable D call. The CDR3 length is 15 residues. Per the germline V gene, CDR1 is MGHRA and CDR2 is YSYEKL. V was shortened by 0 bases and J by 4 bases, with 7 bases between the two germline ends. CDR3 in amino acids: CASSQDVLYNSPLHF. In nucleotides, the CDR3 is TGCGCCAGCAGCCAAGATGTCCTGTATAATTCACCCCTCCACTTT.